This entry describes one T cell receptor beta chain. The data were taken from a study of OX40 agonist ivuxolimab in advanced cancers. Generated by immunoSEQ multiplex PCR, the TCRdb table keeps only in-frame clones and is missing some. The sample lists roughly 48,000 clones, around 84% occurring once. The germline gives CDR1 ENHRY, CDR2 SYGVKD. After removal of 11 bases from V and 5 bases from J, the junction contained 10 bases not matched to a gene. CDR3 size: 14 residues. Sample: CD4+ or CD8+ T cells sorted from blood, taken in a trial of the OX40 agonist ivuxolimab. The sequence was collected from an adult with an advanced solid tumor such as melanoma, head and neck, liver or kidney cancer. The V gene is TRBV10-3, the J gene TRBJ2-2, with 8 bases that match TRBD1. CDR3 loop: CAVGQGVSTGELFF. The CDR3 DNA is TGTGCCGTCGGACAGGGCGTATCGACCGGGGAGCTGTTTTTT.